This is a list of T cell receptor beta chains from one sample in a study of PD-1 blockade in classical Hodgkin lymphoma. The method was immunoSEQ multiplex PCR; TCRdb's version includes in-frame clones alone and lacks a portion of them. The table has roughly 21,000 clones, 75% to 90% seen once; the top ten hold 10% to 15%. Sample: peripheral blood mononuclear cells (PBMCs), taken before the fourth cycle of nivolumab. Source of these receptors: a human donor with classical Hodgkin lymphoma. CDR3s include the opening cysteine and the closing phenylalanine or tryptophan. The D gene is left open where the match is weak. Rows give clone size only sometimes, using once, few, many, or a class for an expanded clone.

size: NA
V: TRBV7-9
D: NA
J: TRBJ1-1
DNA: TGTGCCAGCAGCCACCGGGGGGTCACTGAAGCTTTCTTT
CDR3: CASSHRGVTEAFF

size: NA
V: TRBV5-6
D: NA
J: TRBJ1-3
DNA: TGTGCCAGCAGCTTGGGCCCGAGCTCTGGAAACACCATATATTTT
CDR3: CASSLGPSSGNTIYF

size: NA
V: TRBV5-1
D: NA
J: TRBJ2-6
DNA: TGCGCCAGCAGCGGTAGCAGGGGCGTTGGGGCCAACGTCCTGACTTTC
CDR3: CASSGSRGVGANVLTF

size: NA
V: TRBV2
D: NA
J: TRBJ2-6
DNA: TGTGCCAGCAGTGACGGAACTGGGGCCAACGTCCTGACTTTC
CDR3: CASSDGTGANVLTF

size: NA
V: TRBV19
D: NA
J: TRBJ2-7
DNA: TGTGCCAGTAGTATATTTGGGACAAACTCAGGAAGGACCCACGAGCAGTACTTC
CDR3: CASSIFGTNSGRTHEQYF

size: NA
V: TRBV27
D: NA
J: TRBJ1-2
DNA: TGTGCCAGCAGTCCCCTCGGTGGCAGCGGCTATGGCTACACCTTC
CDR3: CASSPLGGSGYGYTF

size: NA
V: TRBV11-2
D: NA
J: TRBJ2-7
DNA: TGTGCCAGCAGCTTTCGCGGCGGCCTCTCCTACGAGCAGTACTTC
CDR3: CASSFRGGLSYEQYF

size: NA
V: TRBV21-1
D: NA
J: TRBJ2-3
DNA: TGTGCCAGCAGCAAAGAGGCAGCCACAGATACGCAGTATTTT
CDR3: CASSKEAATDTQYF

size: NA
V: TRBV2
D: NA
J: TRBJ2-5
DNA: TGTGCCAGCAGTGAATCGGTAACGGGGGCCCAGTACTTC
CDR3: CASSESVTGAQYF

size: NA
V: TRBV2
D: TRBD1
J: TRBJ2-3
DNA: TGTGCCAGCAGTCCGATAGGGACAGGGGCTACGCAGTATTTT
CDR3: CASSPIGTGATQYF

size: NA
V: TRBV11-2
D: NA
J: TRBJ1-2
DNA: TGTGCCAGCAGCTTATCATGGGCAGACAGCTATGGCTACACCTTC
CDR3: CASSLSWADSYGYTF

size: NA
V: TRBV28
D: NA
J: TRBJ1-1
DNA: TGTGCCAGCAGTTTTATGGGACCCACGGGGAGTTCAATTGAGGACACTGAAGCTTTCTTT
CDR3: CASSFMGPTGSSIEDTEAFF

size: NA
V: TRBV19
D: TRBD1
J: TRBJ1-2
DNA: TGTGCCAGTACCCCCGGGACAGGGGGAGACTATGGCTACACCTTC
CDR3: CASTPGTGGDYGYTF

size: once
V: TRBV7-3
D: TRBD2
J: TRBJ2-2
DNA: TGTGCCAGCAGCCCCCGTCTAGCGGGAGGGACCGGGGAGCTGTTTTTT
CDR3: CASSPRLAGGTGELFF

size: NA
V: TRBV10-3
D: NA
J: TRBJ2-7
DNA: TGTGCCATCAAGAACAGCTACGAGCAGTACTTC
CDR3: CAIKNSYEQYF

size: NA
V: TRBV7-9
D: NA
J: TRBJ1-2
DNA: TGTGCCAGCAGCCCAGGGCGTGGGGGGGGCTACACCTTC
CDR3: CASSPGRGGGYTF

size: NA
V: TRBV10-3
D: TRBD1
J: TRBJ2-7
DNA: TGTGCCAGCAGTTCCGGGACAGACGAGCAGTACTTC
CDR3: CASSSGTDEQYF

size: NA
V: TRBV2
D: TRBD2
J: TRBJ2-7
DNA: TGTGCCAGCAAGGCAGGACTAGCGGGGACCTACGAGCAGTACTTC
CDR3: CASKAGLAGTYEQYF

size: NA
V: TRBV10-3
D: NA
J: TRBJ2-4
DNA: TGTGCCATCAGTGATCTGGGGCTATGGGACATTCAGTACTTC
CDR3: CAISDLGLWDIQYF

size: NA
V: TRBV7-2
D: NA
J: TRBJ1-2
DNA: TGTGCCAGCAGCTTTGGACGGCAGTCTTCACAAAACTATGGCTACACCTTC
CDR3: CASSFGRQSSQNYGYTF

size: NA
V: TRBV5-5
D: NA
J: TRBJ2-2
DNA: TGTGCCAGCAGCTTGAGGCAGGGGCGGAACACCGGGGAGCTGTTTTTT
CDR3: CASSLRQGRNTGELFF

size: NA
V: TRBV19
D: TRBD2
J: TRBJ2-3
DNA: TGTGCCACCGAGACTAGCGGGGATCCAGATACGCAGTATTTT
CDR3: CATETSGDPDTQYF

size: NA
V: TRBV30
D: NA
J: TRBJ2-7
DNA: TGTGCCTGGAGTGTCCAGACGAGCTCCTACGAGCAGTACTTC
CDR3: CAWSVQTSSYEQYF

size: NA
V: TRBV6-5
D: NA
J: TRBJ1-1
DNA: TGTGCCAGCAGTTCCCGCCCTCCCGGGACCGTCGAAGCTTTCTTT
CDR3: CASSSRPPGTVEAFF

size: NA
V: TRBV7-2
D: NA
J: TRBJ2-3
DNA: TGTGCCAGCAGCCCGGGACGGGGCACAGATACGCAGTATTTT
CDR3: CASSPGRGTDTQYF

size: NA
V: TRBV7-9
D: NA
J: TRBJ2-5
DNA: TGTGCCAGCAGCTCCCGGACAGACCAAGAGACCCAGTACTTC
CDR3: CASSSRTDQETQYF

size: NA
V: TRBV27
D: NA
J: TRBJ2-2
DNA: TGTGCCAGCAGTTTAATACAGTTCGCGAACACCGGGGAGCTGTTTTTT
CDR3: CASSLIQFANTGELFF

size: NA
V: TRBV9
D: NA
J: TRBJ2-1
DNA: TGTGCCAGCAGCGTGGGGATGAATGAGCAGTTCTTC
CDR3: CASSVGMNEQFF

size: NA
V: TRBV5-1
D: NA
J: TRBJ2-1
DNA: TGCGCCAGCAGCTCGGGGCAGAGTCACAATGAGCAGTTCTTC
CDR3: CASSSGQSHNEQFF

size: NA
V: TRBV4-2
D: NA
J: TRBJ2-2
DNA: TGTGCCAGCAGCCAACTGAACACCGGGGAGCTGTTTTTT
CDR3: CASSQLNTGELFF

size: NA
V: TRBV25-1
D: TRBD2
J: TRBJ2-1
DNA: TGTGCCAGCAGTGAACGAAAACCTCCGGGAGGGTGGTACAATGAGCAGTTCTTC
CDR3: CASSERKPPGGWYNEQFF

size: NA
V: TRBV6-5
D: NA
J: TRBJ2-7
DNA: TGTGCCAGCAGACGAGATACCGAGCAGTACTTC
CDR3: CASRRDTEQYF